These T cell receptor beta chains were read from a single sample in a study of cytomegalovirus exposure and HLA in healthy donors. The repertoire was sequenced with immunoSEQ multiplex PCR; TCRdb's copy has only in-frame clones and lacks some. In the table there are about 100,000 clones, under 80% of which are singletons. Sequenced input: PBMCs. These receptors all stem from a man aged 35 to 55 in good health and CMV-seronegative. Each CDR3 is given with its conserved first and last residue. A D gene is named only where the DNA matches it firmly. Expanded clones get a size class; other rows say once, few or many, or leave the size out.

cdr3_nt: TGTGCCAGCAGCTTAGATAGGGGGTGGGAAAAACTGTTTTTT
cdr3_aa: CASSLDRGWEKLFF
v_call: TRBV7-8
cdr3_length: 14
d_call: .
j_call: TRBJ1-4
clone_size: once

cdr3_nt: TGTGCCTGGAGTGTAGTCGGTTCCTATGGCTACACCTTC
cdr3_aa: CAWSVVGSYGYTF
v_call: TRBV30
cdr3_length: 13
d_call: .
j_call: TRBJ1-2
clone_size: .

cdr3_nt: TGTGCCAGCGGCGACAGGGGCCCTAACTATGGCTACACCTTC
cdr3_aa: CASGDRGPNYGYTF
v_call: TRBV6-6
cdr3_length: 14
d_call: TRBD1
j_call: TRBJ1-2
clone_size: .

cdr3_nt: TGCGCCAGCAGCTTGAACAGGGCCGATGGCTACACCTTC
cdr3_aa: CASSLNRADGYTF
v_call: TRBV5-1
cdr3_length: 13
d_call: .
j_call: TRBJ1-2
clone_size: .

cdr3_nt: TGTGCCAGCAGCTTCTCAGAGACCCAGTACTTC
cdr3_aa: CASSFSETQYF
v_call: TRBV11-2
cdr3_length: 11
d_call: .
j_call: TRBJ2-5
clone_size: once

cdr3_nt: TGTGCCAGTACCCCCGGATGGGGACAGGGGACCGCCGGGGAGCTGTTTTTT
cdr3_aa: CASTPGWGQGTAGELFF
v_call: TRBV19
cdr3_length: 17
d_call: TRBD1
j_call: TRBJ2-2
clone_size: .

cdr3_nt: TGTGCCAGCAGCCAAGATGCAGGGGGGAATGAAAAACTGTTTTTT
cdr3_aa: CASSQDAGGNEKLFF
v_call: TRBV14
cdr3_length: 15
d_call: TRBD1
j_call: TRBJ1-4
clone_size: .

cdr3_nt: TGTGCCAGCTCCGGGCGGGGGGGTCGAGAGACCCAGTACTTC
cdr3_aa: CASSGRGGRETQYF
v_call: TRBV2
cdr3_length: 14
d_call: TRBD2
j_call: TRBJ2-5
clone_size: .

cdr3_nt: TGTGCCAGCTCACCAGCCGGGACAGGGGGAAACTATGGCTACACCTTC
cdr3_aa: CASSPAGTGGNYGYTF
v_call: TRBV18
cdr3_length: 16
d_call: TRBD1
j_call: TRBJ1-2
clone_size: few

cdr3_nt: TGTGCCAGCAGGGAACGGGACACCTTTCCTAACTATGGCTACACCTTC
cdr3_aa: CASRERDTFPNYGYTF
v_call: TRBV2
cdr3_length: 16
d_call: .
j_call: TRBJ1-2
clone_size: .

cdr3_nt: TGTTCCAGCAGCGCCTCCTACAGAATCACGCAGTATTTT
cdr3_aa: CSSSASYRITQYF
v_call: TRBV7-9
cdr3_length: 13
d_call: .
j_call: TRBJ2-3
clone_size: few

cdr3_nt: TGTTCCAGCAGCTTAGAACTAGGGAGCACAGATACGCAGTATTTT
cdr3_aa: CSSSLELGSTDTQYF
v_call: TRBV7-9
cdr3_length: 15
d_call: .
j_call: TRBJ2-3
clone_size: .

cdr3_nt: TGTGCCAGTAGTAGATTCCCTCGGGACTTACAAGAGACCCAGTACTTC
cdr3_aa: CASSRFPRDLQETQYF
v_call: TRBV19
cdr3_length: 16
d_call: .
j_call: TRBJ2-5
clone_size: .

cdr3_nt: TGTGCCAGCTCACCCTGGGACAGTACGAATGAGCAGTTCTTC
cdr3_aa: CASSPWDSTNEQFF
v_call: TRBV18
cdr3_length: 14
d_call: TRBD1
j_call: TRBJ2-1
clone_size: few

cdr3_nt: TGTGCCAGCTCACCCAGGCAGAACACTGAAGCTTTCTTT
cdr3_aa: CASSPRQNTEAFF
v_call: TRBV18
cdr3_length: 13
d_call: .
j_call: TRBJ1-1
clone_size: .

cdr3_nt: TGCGCCAGCAGCCGACAGGTTCCGAGGAACACTGAAGCTTTCTTT
cdr3_aa: CASSRQVPRNTEAFF
v_call: TRBV5-1
cdr3_length: 15
d_call: .
j_call: TRBJ1-1
clone_size: .